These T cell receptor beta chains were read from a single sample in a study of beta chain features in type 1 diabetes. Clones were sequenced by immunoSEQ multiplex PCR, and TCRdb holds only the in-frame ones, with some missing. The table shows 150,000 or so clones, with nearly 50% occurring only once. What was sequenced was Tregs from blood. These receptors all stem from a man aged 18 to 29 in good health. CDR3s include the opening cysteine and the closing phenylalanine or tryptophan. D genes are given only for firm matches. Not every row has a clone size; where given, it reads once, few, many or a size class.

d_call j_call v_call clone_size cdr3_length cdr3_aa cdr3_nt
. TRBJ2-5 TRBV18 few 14 CASSPPNLQETQYF TGTGCCAGCTCACCGCCGAACTTACAAGAGACCCAGTACTTC
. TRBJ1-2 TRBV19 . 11 CASMGNYGYIF TGTGCCAGTATGGGTAACTATGGCTACATCTTC
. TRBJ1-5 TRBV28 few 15 CASSSIQRGFQPQHF TGTGCCAGCAGTTCGATACAGAGGGGGTTTCAGCCCCAGCATTTT
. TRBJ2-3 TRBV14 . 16 CASSQDLAGVTDTQYF TGTGCCAGCAGCCAAGATTTGGCAGGGGTAACAGATACGCAGTATTTT
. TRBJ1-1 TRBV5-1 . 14 CASSSRGVNTEAFF TGCGCCAGCAGCTCCAGGGGAGTGAACACTGAAGCTTTCTTT
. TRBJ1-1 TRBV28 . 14 CASSQNRVDTEAFF TGTGCCAGCAGCCAAAACAGGGTGGACACTGAAGCTTTCTTT
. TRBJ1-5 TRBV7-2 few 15 CASSQTDGGNQPQHF TGTGCCAGCAGTCAAACCGACGGAGGCAATCAGCCCCAGCATTTT
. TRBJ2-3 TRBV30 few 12 CAWSSLTGTQYF TGTGCCTGGAGTTCACTAACCGGTACGCAGTATTTT
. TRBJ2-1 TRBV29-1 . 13 CSVDPSVYNEQFF TGCAGCGTTGATCCTAGCGTGTACAATGAGCAGTTCTTC
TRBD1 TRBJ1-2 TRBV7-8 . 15 CASSSNLGQGYGYTF TGTGCCAGCAGCTCGAACCTCGGACAGGGTTATGGCTACACCTTC
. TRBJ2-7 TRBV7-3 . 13 CASSLKPGYEQYF TGTGCCAGCAGCTTAAAGCCAGGCTACGAGCAGTACTTC
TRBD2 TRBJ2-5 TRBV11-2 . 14 CASSGGGMLETQYF TGTGCCAGCAGCGGGGGGGGGATGTTGGAGACCCAGTACTTC
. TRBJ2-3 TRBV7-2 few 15 CASSLTALYTDTQYF TGTGCCAGCAGCTTAACTGCCCTTTACACAGATACGCAGTATTTT
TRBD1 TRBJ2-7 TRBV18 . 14 CASLRQGEANEQYF TGTGCCAGCTTGAGACAGGGGGAGGCCAACGAGCAGTACTTC
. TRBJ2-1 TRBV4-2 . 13 CASSPPPSGEQFF TGTGCCAGCAGCCCCCCTCCATCGGGTGAGCAGTTCTTC
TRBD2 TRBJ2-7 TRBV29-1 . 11 CSGVKRGEQYF TGCAGCGGCGTAAAGCGGGGCGAGCAGTACTTC
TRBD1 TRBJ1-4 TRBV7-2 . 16 CASSLVRETGPEKLFF TGTGCCAGCAGCTTAGTTAGGGAGACAGGGCCTGAAAAACTGTTTTTT
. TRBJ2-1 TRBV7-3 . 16 CASSLESRVTLNEQFF TGTGCCAGCAGCTTAGAGTCGCGAGTAACGCTCAATGAGCAGTTCTTC
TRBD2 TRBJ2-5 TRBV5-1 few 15 CASSMGLAGVETQYF TGCGCCAGCAGCATGGGACTAGCGGGAGTGGAGACCCAGTACTTC
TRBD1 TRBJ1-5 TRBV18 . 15 CASSPGTGGNQPQHF TGTGCCAGCTCACCAGGGACAGGGGGCAATCAGCCCCAGCATTTT
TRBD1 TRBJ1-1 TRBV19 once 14 CASSRRGLNTEAFF TGTGCCAGTAGCCGTAGGGGGCTCAACACTGAAGCTTTCTTT
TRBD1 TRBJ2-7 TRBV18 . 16 CASSRHPGQESYEQYF TGTGCCAGCTCACGACATCCGGGACAGGAGTCCTACGAGCAGTACTTC
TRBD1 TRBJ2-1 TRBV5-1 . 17 CASSLATGGLTYNEQFF TGCGCCAGCAGCTTGGCAACAGGGGGTTTGACCTACAATGAGCAGTTCTTC
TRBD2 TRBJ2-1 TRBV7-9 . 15 CASSRTSGGANEQFF TGTGCCAGCAGCCGAACTAGCGGGGGGGCCAATGAGCAGTTCTTC
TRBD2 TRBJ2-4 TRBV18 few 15 CASSPRTSGKDLQYF TGTGCCAGCTCACCACGGACTAGCGGAAAGGACCTTCAGTACTTC
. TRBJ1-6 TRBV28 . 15 CASSLGDRFNSPLHF TGTGCCAGCAGTTTAGGCGACAGATTTAATTCACCCCTCCACTTT
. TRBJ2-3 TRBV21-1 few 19 CASRKGEEGTDPSTDTQYF TGTGCCAGCAGAAAGGGGGAAGAAGGAACAGACCCTAGCACAGATACGCAGTATTTT
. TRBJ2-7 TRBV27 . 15 CASSLSFRANYEQYF TGTGCCAGCAGTTTATCGTTCAGGGCTAACTACGAGCAGTACTTC
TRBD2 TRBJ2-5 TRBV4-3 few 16 CASSQSSTSGRKTQYF TGCGCCAGCAGCCAAAGTTCAACTAGCGGGAGGAAGACCCAGTACTTC
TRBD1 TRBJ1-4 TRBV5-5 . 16 CASSPLDRGANEKLFF TGTGCCAGCAGCCCATTAGACAGGGGTGCTAATGAAAAACTGTTTTTT
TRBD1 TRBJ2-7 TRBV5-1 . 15 CASSPRAAGGLEQYF TGCGCCAGCAGCCCGCGGGCGGCAGGGGGCCTCGAGCAGTACTTC
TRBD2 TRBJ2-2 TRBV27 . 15 CASSLTSGNTGELFF TGTGCCAGCAGTTTAACTAGCGGGAACACCGGGGAGCTGTTTTTT
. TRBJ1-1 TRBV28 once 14 CASSFLRLNTEAFF TGTGCCAGCAGTTTCTTACGCCTAAACACTGAAGCTTTCTTT
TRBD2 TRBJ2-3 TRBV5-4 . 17 CASSPGTSGLSRDTQYF TGTGCCAGCAGCCCAGGGACTAGCGGCCTTTCAAGAGATACGCAGTATTTT
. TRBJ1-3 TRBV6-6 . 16 CASSLQAPYSGNTIYF TGTGCCAGCAGTCTACAGGCTCCCTACTCTGGAAACACCATATATTTT
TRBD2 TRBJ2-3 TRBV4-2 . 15 CASSQLAGETDTQYF TGTGCCAGCAGCCAACTAGCGGGAGAGACAGATACGCAGTATTTT